These T cell receptor beta chains were read from a single sample in a study of response to subunit inactivated influenza vaccine. TCRdb itself ran the RT-PCR reads through MiXCR, one entry per CDR3 protein. The sample lists roughly 190,000 distinct CDR3 sequences, 12% seen once, with less than 30% in the top ten. In addition, the sample was reused for a study of T cells expressing NK-cell markers.

Specimen: CD8+ T cells sorted from PBMCs, collected 11 to 12 days after vaccination. Receptor source: a man in his fifties who received an inactivated influenza vaccine. Each CDR3 is given with its conserved first and last residue. D genes are given only for firm matches. Rows may omit the clone size; those that give it use once, few, many or a size class.

d_gene | abundance | j_gene | v_gene | CDR3aa | CDR3nt
- | many | TRBJ2-1 | TRBV28 | CASSRDTEVYNEQFF | TGTGCCAGCAGCAGGGACACCGAAGTCTACAATGAGCAGTTCTTC
TRBD1 | - | TRBJ2-4 | TRBV27 | CASRGQGLKNIQYF | TGTGCCAGCAGGGGACAGGGCCTCAAAAACATTCAGTACTTC
- | few | TRBJ1-5 | TRBV4-1 | CASSQGMFQPQHF | TGCGCCAGCAGCCAAGGGATGTTTCAGCCCCAGCATTTT
- | - | TRBJ1-4 | TRBV19 | CASSMSRDGNEKLFF | TGTGCCAGTAGTATGTCCCGGGACGGGAATGAAAAACTGTTTTTT
TRBD1 | - | TRBJ2-7 | TRBV10-2 | CASNGDRGQVYEQYF | TGCGCCAGCAATGGGGACAGGGGGCAAGTATACGAGCAGTACTTC
- | - | TRBJ2-5 | TRBV3-1 | CASSQDSGLQETQYF | TGTGCCAGCAGCCAAGATTCCGGACTACAAGAGACCCAGTACTTC
TRBD2 | many | TRBJ2-5 | TRBV27 | CASSFLIFDRVSGGPDSQETQYF | TGTGCCAGCAGTTTTCTTATATTCGATCGTGTTAGCGGGGGTCCGGACTCTCAAGAGACCCAGTACTTC
- | - | TRBJ2-1 | TRBV7-9 | CAGRIGNEQFF | TGTGCCGGCCGGATCGGGAATGAGCAGTTCTTC
TRBD1 | once | TRBJ2-5 | TRBV3-1 | CASSQDWGQLETQYF | TGTGCCAGCAGCCAAGACTGGGGACAGTTGGAGACCCAGTACTTC
TRBD1 | - | TRBJ1-1 | TRBV29-1 | CSVAPTGIATEAFF | TGCAGCGTAGCTCCGACAGGGATCGCGACTGAAGCTTTCTTT
TRBD1 | many | TRBJ2-2 | TRBV27 | CASKVQGAGELFF | TGTGCCAGCAAAGTACAGGGGGCCGGGGAGCTGTTTTTT
- | - | TRBJ1-4 | TRBV24-1 | CATSAQGRGEKLFF | TGTGCCACCAGTGCTCAGGGGAGGGGAGAAAAACTGTTTTTT
TRBD2 | many | TRBJ2-1 | TRBV20-1 | CSARAITLADYNEQFF | TGCAGTGCCAGGGCCATAACACTAGCGGACTACAATGAGCAGTTCTTC
- | few | TRBJ2-5 | TRBV5-1 | CASSQTLDPGETQYF | TGCGCCAGCAGCCAAACCCTGGACCCTGGGGAGACCCAGTACTTC
TRBD2 | few | TRBJ2-1 | TRBV9 | CASSSDGGDNEQFF | TGTGCCAGCAGCTCAGACGGGGGGGACAATGAGCAGTTCTTC
- | few | TRBJ1-2 | TRBV30 | CAWREVGYTF | TGTGCCTGGAGGGAGGTTGGCTACACCTTC
- | few | TRBJ1-2 | TRBV24-1 | CATSDLGRNYGYTF | TGTGCCACCAGTGATTTGGGCCGGAACTATGGCTACACCTTC
- | - | TRBJ2-2 | TRBV9 | CASSPEGNTGELFF | TGTGCCAGCAGCCCAGAGGGGAACACCGGGGAGCTGTTTTTT
- | - | TRBJ2-4 | TRBV12-3/TRBV12-4 | CASRPTGEGGNIQYF | TGTGCCAGCAGACCTACAGGGGAAGGAGGGAACATTCAGTACTTC
TRBD2 | - | TRBJ2-7 | TRBV6-2/TRBV6-3 | CASSGLAGGAIPYEQYF | TGTGCCAGCAGTGGACTAGCGGGAGGAGCAATCCCCTACGAGCAGTACTTC
- | few | TRBJ2-1 | TRBV11-2 | CASRPLRNEQFF | TGTGCCAGCAGACCTCTGCGGAATGAGCAGTTCTTC
- | - | TRBJ2-7 | TRBV6-2/TRBV6-3 | CASSYSIGGAFYEQYF | TGTGCCAGCAGTTACTCGATCGGGGGCGCTTTCTACGAGCAGTACTTC
TRBD2 | few | TRBJ2-1 | TRBV20-1 | CSARSVSGLAGGRSYNEQFF | TGCAGTGCTAGAAGTGTCTCAGGACTAGCGGGGGGGCGCTCCTACAATGAGCAGTTCTTC
TRBD2 | - | TRBJ2-5 | TRBV5-1 | CATGLAGHYQETQYF | TGCGCCACCGGACTAGCGGGACACTACCAAGAGACCCAGTACTTC
TRBD2 | many | TRBJ2-7 | TRBV10-3 | CAVSPTSGSLHAYEQYF | TGTGCCGTAAGTCCGACTAGCGGGAGCCTCCATGCCTACGAGCAGTACTTC
- | few | TRBJ2-2 | TRBV20-1 | CSASASEAGELFF | TGCAGTGCTAGTGCCAGCGAAGCCGGGGAGCTGTTTTTT
- | few | TRBJ2-3 | TRBV27 | CASSSQDRTDTQYF | TGTGCCAGCAGTTCTCAGGACCGCACAGATACGCAGTATTTT